The 29 T cell receptor beta chains below were found in one sample sequenced in a study of blood T cell repertoires in COVID-19. Profiled with immunoSEQ multiplex PCR; TCRdb holds only in-frame clones, not every one. The sample has over 200,000 clones; 86% are singletons. The sequenced sample was PBMCs or T cells enriched from blood (not recorded which). The receptor set was obtained from a man between 18 and 29 years old who had recovered from COVID-19.

This clone was detected once. The genes are TRBV7-2 and TRBJ1-5; 10 bases align to TRBD1. The germline V gene has CDR1 SGHTA and CDR2 FQGNSA. The J segment lost 6 bases and the V segment lost 4 bases, leaving 6 bases of the junction unmatched. The CDR3 has 15 amino acids. CDR3 residues: CASSSRQGAGQPQHF. In nucleotides, the CDR3 is TGTGCCAGCAGCTCACGACAGGGGGCAGGTCAGCCCCAGCATTTT. Filled out from reference TRBV7-2 and TRBJ1-5, the complete variable domain reads GAGVSQSPSNKVTEKGKDVELRCDPISGHTALYWYRQSLGQGLEFLIYFQGNSAPDKSGLPSDRFSAERTGGSVSTLTIQRTQQEDSAVYLCASSSRQGAGQPQHFGDGTRLSIL.

This clone showed up just once. For the CDR3, the DNA is TGTGCCAGTAGTATGTGGACAGGGGGCTTCAACTATGGCTACACCTTC. Protein: CASSMWTGGFNYGYTF. The chain is built from TRBV19 and TRBJ1-2, with 11 bases that match TRBD1. V dropped 3 bases and J dropped 2; count of bases not matched to a gene: 5. CDR3 length: 16 amino acids. CDR1 LNHDA and CDR2 SQIVND come from the germline V gene (reference sequence).

The chain joins TRBV5-1 to TRBJ2-3; D possibly corresponds to TRBD2 (5 bases). Germline V CDR1 and CDR2: SGHRS, YFSETQ. The CDR3 is made up of 17 amino acids. Trimming removed 0 bases at V and 0 bases at J, with 14 bases between. The CDR3: CASSLVGIPTSTDTQYF. CDR3 in DNA: TGCGCCAGCAGCTTGGTCGGGATCCCTACTAGCACAGATACGCAGTATTTT.

This chain joins TRBV5-8 and TRBJ1-1; D is uncertain. Trimming removed 0 bases at V and 0 bases at J, with 3 bases between. The CDR3 is made up of 13 amino acids. Germline values: CDR1 SGHTS, CDR2 YDEGEE. CDR3 sequence: CASSLDMNTEAFF. CDR3 DNA: TGTGCCAGCAGCTTGGACATGAACACTGAAGCTTTCTTT.

The V gene is TRBV27, the J gene TRBJ1-2; 10 bases map to TRBD1. The V segment lost 5 bases and the J segment 9 bases; nucleotides outside the gene matches: 15. CDR3 length: 16 amino acids. Germline-derived CDR1 and CDR2 are MNHEY and SMNVEV (reference sequence). The CDR3 region is CASSPQNLDRGLRYTF. The CDR3 coding sequence is TGTGCCAGCAGTCCACAAAATCTAGACAGGGGGCTCCGCTACACCTTC.

This clone was picked up one time. The V and J genes are TRBV6-2 or TRBV6-3 and TRBJ2-7, with 8 bases that match TRBD2. With V trimmed by 4 bases and J by 3 bases, 14 bases remained unmatched. The CDR3 runs to 17 residues. Per the germline V gene, CDR1 is MNHEY and CDR2 is SVGEGT. The CDR3 region is CASSSVPGLGGDYEQYF. DNA for the CDR3: TGTGCCAGCAGTTCCGTCCCGGGACTAGGCGGGGACTACGAGCAGTACTTC.

The chain links TRBV30 to TRBJ2-7; TRBD2 might be the D (6 bases). CDR1 and CDR2 from the germline V gene are GTSNPN and SVGIG (reference sequence). The germline V and J ends were trimmed by 2 bases and 2 bases, with 13 bases remaining between them. CDR3 length equals 14 residues. The CDR3 protein is CAWSRGSGPYEQYF. As DNA, the CDR3 is TGTGCCTGGAGTCGGGGGAGCGGTCCCTACGAGCAGTACTTC.

V and J are TRBV5-1 and TRBJ2-2; 15 nucleotides line up with TRBD2. V shed 4 bases, J shed 7 bases, and the junction held 8 bases outside the gene matches. Germline V gene data show CDR1 as SGHRS and CDR2 as YFSETQ. This CDR3 is built from 17 residues. CDR3 sequence: CASSPWTSGGAYGELFF. CDR3 DNA: TGCGCCAGCAGCCCGTGGACTAGCGGGGGGGCGTACGGGGAGCTGTTTTTT.

This chain joins TRBV27 and TRBJ1-2; TRBD1 agrees at 8 bases. The CDR3 is 17 amino acids. Germline values: CDR1 MNHEY, CDR2 SMNVEV (reference sequence). Trimming removed 3 bases from V and 0 bases from J; junction bases left unmatched: 9. CDR3 sequence: CASSLNRGEGANYGYTF. In DNA form, the CDR3 reads TGTGCCAGCAGTTTGAACAGGGGGGAAGGAGCTAACTATGGCTACACCTTC.

This sequence joins TRBV7-9 and TRBJ2-5, with TRBD2 identical over 8 bases. The germline V gene encodes CDR1 SEHNR and CDR2 FQNEAQ (reference sequence). The length of the CDR3 is 15 residues. After removal of 2 bases from V and 8 bases from J, the junction contained 10 bases not matched to a gene. In DNA form, the CDR3 reads TGTGCCAGCAGCTTATCCGAACGGACTAGCCCCACCCAGTACTTC. Translated: CASSLSERTSPTQYF.

J is TRBJ2-5 and V is TRBV5-1; 14 bases are a match to TRBD2. The V segment lost 4 bases and the J segment 3 bases; nucleotides outside the gene matches: 5. The length of the CDR3 is 16 residues. In germline, CDR1 is SGHRS, CDR2 YFSETQ. For the CDR3, the DNA is TGCGCCAGCAGCCCTGGGACTAGCGGGAGTGAAGAGACCCAGTACTTC. Translation: CASSPGTSGSEETQYF.

V gene TRBV2 combines with J gene TRBJ1-1, with 8 nucleotides matching TRBD1. V lost 5 bases to trimming and J lost 3 bases; unmatched junction nucleotides: 8. The CDR3 totals 15 residues. From germline, CDR1 is SNHLY and CDR2 FYNNEI. CDR3 DNA: TGTGCCAGCAGTTTGCAGGGGGCCGGTTACACTGAAGCTTTCTTT. Translated: CASSLQGAGYTEAFF. The variable domain in full, completed from reference TRBV2 and TRBJ1-1, reads EPEVTQTPSHQVTQMGQEVILRCVPISNHLYFYWYRQILGQKVEFLVSFYNNEISEKSEIFDDQFSVERPDGSNFTLKIRSTKLEDSAMYFCASSLQGAGYTEAFFGQGTRLTVV.

This clone was detected a few times. This chain joins TRBV27 and TRBJ1-2, with D maybe TRBD1 (5 bases). Germline loops: CDR1 MNHEY, CDR2 SMNVEV (reference sequence). The CDR3 sequence is 15 residues long. Trimming removed 5 bases at V and 0 bases at J, with 13 bases between. The CDR3 reads CASSPYRSANYGYTF. Written as DNA, the CDR3 is TGTGCCAGCAGTCCCTACAGGAGCGCTAACTATGGCTACACCTTC.

V gene TRBV6-5 combines with J gene TRBJ2-5; possibly TRBD2 for D (6 bases). Germline V gene sequence: CDR1 MNHEY, CDR2 SVGAGI. The CDR3 sequence is 16 residues long. V dropped 2 bases and J dropped 0 bases, with 13 bases sitting between them. The CDR3 here is CASSYDLRTNQETQYF. The CDR3 DNA reads TGTGCCAGCAGTTACGATCTACGGACTAACCAAGAGACCCAGTACTTC.

This clone was seen a handful of times. This chain links TRBV6-2 or TRBV6-3 with TRBJ2-3; 8 bases fit TRBD2. The CDR3 runs 14 residues. Germline CDR1 is MNHEY and CDR2 is SVGEGT. The V segment lost 2 bases and the J segment 4 bases; nucleotides outside the gene matches: 2. The CDR3 is CASSYGREADTQYF. CDR3 nucleotides: TGTGCCAGCAGTTACGGGCGGGAGGCAGATACGCAGTATTTT.

V is TRBV6-2 or TRBV6-3 and J is TRBJ2-3; the match to TRBD2 covers 8 bases. This CDR3 comprises 20 residues. The trim removed 0 bases at V and 1 base at J, leaving 15 bases unmatched. Per the germline V gene, CDR1 is MNHEY and CDR2 is SVGEGT. The CDR3 reads CASSYSSGLGEVDGTDTQYF. The CDR3 region has the DNA TGTGCCAGCAGTTACTCATCGGGACTAGGGGAGGTTGACGGCACAGATACGCAGTATTTT.

V gene TRBV18 combines with J gene TRBJ1-2; 7 bases map to TRBD1. V was clipped by 6 bases and J by 7 bases; unmatched bases: 11. This CDR3 has 14 amino acids. Germline CDR1 KGHSH, CDR2 LQKENI. The CDR3 DNA sequence: TGTGCCAGCTCCCTTACCGGGACAGCCTTTGGCTACACCTTC. Its protein is CASSLTGTAFGYTF.

The genes are TRBV5-4 and TRBJ2-1, with a tentative D call TRBD2 (6 bases). Per the germline V gene, CDR1 is SGHNT and CDR2 is YYREEE (reference sequence). V was pared by 4 bases and J by 8 bases, with 19 bases between. CDR3 length: 15 amino acids. The CDR3 here is CASSPIGSRGDEQFF. The CDR3 DNA reads TGTGCCAGCAGCCCGATCGGGAGTCGGGGCGATGAGCAGTTCTTC. The whole variable domain, remainder taken from reference TRBV5-4 and TRBJ2-1, is ETGVTQSPTHLIKTRGQQVTLRCSSQSGHNTVSWYQQALGQGPQFIFQYYREEENGRGNFPPRFSGLQFPNYSSELNVNALELDDSALYLCASSPIGSRGDEQFFGPGTRLTVL.

The J gene is TRBJ2-7, the V gene TRBV13, with 10 bases matching TRBD1. The V and J ends lost 4 bases and 4 bases, in that order; junction bases with no gene match: 4. This CDR3 spans 14 amino acids. Germline assignment: CDR1 PRHDT and CDR2 FYEKMQ (reference sequence). CDR3 in amino acids: CASSSGQGPYEQYF. The CDR3 coding sequence is TGTGCCAGCAGCTCGGGACAGGGGCCGTACGAGCAGTACTTC.

The chain combines TRBV10-2 with TRBJ2-5, with a tentative D call TRBD2 (6 bases). The CDR3 spans 14 residues. Per the germline V gene, CDR1 is WSHSY and CDR2 is SAAADI. V was cut by 5 bases and J by 5 bases, with 15 bases left in between. CDR3 sequence reads: CASSFQEGRETQYF. Written as DNA, the CDR3 is TGCGCCAGCAGTTTCCAGGAGGGGAGGGAGACCCAGTACTTC.

CDR3 coding DNA: TGTGCCAGCAGCGACCGAAGGACACCTAATGAAAAACTGTTTTTT. This gives the protein CASSDRRTPNEKLFF. The gene calls are TRBV28 and TRBJ1-4, with a possible D match to TRBD1 (5 bases). The ends were cut back, 6 bases at V and 3 bases at J, with 14 bases in the middle. The length of the CDR3 is 15 residues. The V gene's germline CDR1 is MDHEN and CDR2 SYDVKM. The full variable domain, rest sourced from reference TRBV28 and TRBJ1-4, is DVKVTQSSRYLVKRTGEKVFLECVQDMDHENMFWYRQDPGLGLRLIYFSYDVKMKEKGDIPEGYSVSREKKERFSLILESASTNQTSMYLCASSDRRTPNEKLFFGSGTQLSVL.

The chain has TRBV28 and TRBJ1-6; TRBD1 agrees at 7 bases. CDR1 and CDR2 from the germline V gene are MDHEN and SYDVKM. The CDR3 sequence is 15 residues long. V shed 6 bases, J shed 3 bases, and the junction held 5 bases outside the gene matches. CDR3 sequence (DNA): TGTGCCAGCAGGGTGGGACAGATCTATAATTCACCCCTCCACTTT. Encoded protein: CASRVGQIYNSPLHF.

This sequence joins TRBV6-2 or TRBV6-3 and TRBJ1-1; TRBD1 matches 8 bases. Germline trimming cut 3 bases from V and 5 bases from J; bases unmatched to any gene: 11. CDR1 is MNHEY, CDR2 SVGEGT, per germline. The CDR3 has 16 residues. Here the CDR3 reads CASSYSGRGLTTEAFF. The CDR3 region has the DNA TGTGCCAGCAGTTATTCGGGCAGGGGGCTTACGACTGAAGCTTTCTTT.

J is TRBJ1-4 and V is TRBV12-5; 9 bases align to TRBD1. The J segment lost 14 bases and the V segment lost 1 base, leaving 11 bases of the junction unmatched. In germline, CDR1 is LGHNT, CDR2 FRNRAP. This CDR3 has 15 amino acids. Written as DNA, the CDR3 is TGTGCTAGTGGTTTGGCCGGGACAGGGAGGGTTCGGCTGTTTTTT. Translated, it gives CASGLAGTGRVRLFF.

The chain uses TRBV4-1 and TRBJ2-7; TRBD1 aligns across 7 bases. The trim removed 0 bases at V and 6 bases at J, leaving 2 bases unmatched. CDR1 and CDR2 (germline): MGHRA, YSYEKL. This CDR3 has 13 amino acids. The CDR3 region has the DNA TGCGCCAGCAGCCAAGAGTCAGGGGGCGAGCAGTACTTC. Translating gives CASSQESGGEQYF.

The V call is TRBV5-1, the J call TRBJ2-2; TRBD2 agrees at 11 bases. The V segment lost 4 bases and the J segment 1 base; nucleotides outside the gene matches: 12. This CDR3 spans 19 amino acids. Germline V gene sequence: CDR1 SGHRS, CDR2 YFSETQ. This CDR3 reads CASSIRGTLAGENTGELFF. The CDR3 nucleotides are TGCGCCAGCAGCATCAGGGGTACACTAGCGGGAGAGAACACCGGGGAGCTGTTTTTT.

The rearrangement uses TRBV24-1 and TRBJ2-5, with 7 bases matching TRBD2. The CDR3 consists of 15 residues. Trimming took 9 bases from V and 0 from J; bases not matched to a gene: 9. Germline assignment: CDR1 KGHDR and CDR2 SFDVKD. CDR3 in amino acids: CATSPGRGYQETQYF. CDR3 DNA: TGTGCCACCTCTCCAGGGCGGGGGTACCAAGAGACCCAGTACTTC.

In this sample, this clone turned up once. This chain joins TRBV4-1 and TRBJ1-4, with D possibly TRBD1 on 6 matching bases. This CDR3 has 18 amino acids. CDR1 is MGHRA and CDR2 is YSYEKL in the germline V gene. The V end was cut by 2 bases, the J end by 10 bases, with 26 bases between. For the CDR3, the DNA is TGCGCCAGCAGCCAAACGGAAGTTTGGACAGACAATTCTGGAAAACTGTTTTTT. Translating gives CASSQTEVWTDNSGKLFF.

V usage is TRBV3-1 (or the pseudogene TRBV3-2) and J usage is TRBJ2-7; 8 bases are a match to TRBD2. Trimming at V came to 4 bases and at J to 4 bases, leaving 12 bases not matched to a gene. The CDR3 runs 16 residues. From germline, CDR1 is LGHDT and CDR2 YNNKEL (reference sequence). CDR3 DNA: TGTGCCAGCAGCCCACTTAGAGCGGGAGTCGGGTACGAGCAGTACTTC. Translating it yields CASSPLRAGVGYEQYF.